The 12 T cell receptor beta chains below were found in one sample sequenced in a study of cytomegalovirus exposure and HLA in healthy donors. The PCR had 60 Vbeta and 13 Jbeta primers. The data were produced by immunoSEQ multiplex PCR, yet TCRdb's version contains in-frame clones alone and is incomplete. The table includes 150,000 to 180,000 clones, approximately 79% detected once. The sequencing input was PBMCs. The receptors here all came from a woman between 45 and 60 years old in good health and CMV-seropositive.

This chain's CDR3 is CASQGGGQGNNEQFF. The CDR3 bases are TGCGCCTCCCAGGGGGGGGGACAGGGAAACAATGAGCAGTTCTTC. The genes are TRBV5-1 and TRBJ2-1; 9 positions match TRBD1. The V gene's germline CDR1 is SGHRS and CDR2 YFSETQ. J was trimmed by 5 bases and V by 10 bases; bases with no gene match: 13. CDR3 size: 15 residues. The full variable domain, in which reference TRBV5-1 and TRBJ2-1 provide the parts outside the CDR3, is KAGVTQTPRYLIKTRGQQVTLSCSPISGHRSVSWYQQTPGQGLQFLFEYFSETQRNKGNFPGRFSGRQFSNSRSEMNVSTLELGDSALYLCASQGGGQGNNEQFFGPGTRLTVL.

V is TRBV28 and J is TRBJ1-2; 7 nucleotides align to TRBD1. The J segment lost 6 bases and the V segment lost 5 bases, leaving 6 bases of the junction unmatched. The CDR3 is 13 residues long. Germline lookup yields CDR1 MDHEN and CDR2 SYDVKM. CDR3 amino acids: CASSRTGAHGYTF. In DNA form, the CDR3 reads TGTGCCAGCAGTAGAACAGGGGCTCATGGCTACACCTTC.

The chain is built from TRBV5-1 and TRBJ2-5, with D perhaps matching TRBD2 (6 bases). Trimming cost V 3 bases and J 3 bases, with 9 bases left between them. Germline CDR1 is SGHRS and CDR2 is YFSETQ. The CDR3 consists of 13 residues. This CDR3 is CASSYSGKETQYF. In DNA, the CDR3 is TGCGCCAGCAGCTATAGCGGAAAAGAGACCCAGTACTTC.

The chain is built from TRBV6-6 and TRBJ1-1; D perhaps matches TRBD1 (5 bases). Germline V CDR1 and CDR2: MNHNY, SVGAGI (reference sequence). The CDR3 loop spans 16 amino acids. V shed 6 bases and J shed 1 base, with 18 bases lying between them. CDR3 region: CASRRGSGGTNTEAFF. The CDR3 region has the DNA TGTGCCAGCAGGAGAGGTTCAGGAGGGACGAACACTGAAGCTTTCTTT.

The genes are TRBV29-1 and TRBJ2-3; D may be TRBD2 (6 bases). V was trimmed by 8 bases and J by 0 bases, leaving 15 bases between them. Germline CDR1 and CDR2: SQVTM and ANQGSEA. The CDR3 is 14 residues long. CDR3 sequence (DNA): TGCAGCCTTCGGGGGTCAGCTAGCACAGATACGCAGTATTTT. This gives the protein CSLRGSASTDTQYF.

This chain joins TRBV5-5 and TRBJ1-6, with 10 bases matching TRBD1. The CDR3 is made up of 18 amino acids. V lost 4 bases, J lost 3 bases, and 10 bases stayed unmatched. CDR1 SGHKS and CDR2 YYEKEE come from the germline V gene (reference sequence). The DNA for the CDR3 is TGTGCCAGCAGCGACGACAGGGGGCTATCCGTCTATAATTCACCCCTCCACTTT. Translating gives CASSDDRGLSVYNSPLHF.

This chain uses TRBV19 with TRBJ1-2; 7 nucleotides align to TRBD1. CDR1 and CDR2 (germline): LNHDA, SQIVND (reference sequence). The CDR3 sequence is 14 residues long. V trimming: 6 bases; J trimming: 5 bases; junction bases outside the gene matches: 9. CDR3 nucleotides: TGTGCCAGTAGAGGGACAGCCAGTCTATATGGCTACACCTTC. Protein sequence: CASRGTASLYGYTF.

The chain links TRBV5-1 to TRBJ1-1, with a weak D call TRBD1 (5 bases). The V end was cut by 2 bases, the J end by 1 base, with 9 bases between. CDR3 length: 14 amino acids. From germline, CDR1 is SGHRS and CDR2 YFSETQ. The CDR3 is CASSFRGGNTEAFF. Here the CDR3 DNA reads TGCGCCAGCAGCTTCCGGGGGGGGAACACTGAAGCTTTCTTT. The whole variable domain, filled in from reference TRBV5-1 and TRBJ1-1, reads KAGVTQTPRYLIKTRGQQVTLSCSPISGHRSVSWYQQTPGQGLQFLFEYFSETQRNKGNFPGRFSGRQFSNSRSEMNVSTLELGDSALYLCASSFRGGNTEAFFGQGTRLTVV.

This chain uses TRBV4-3 with TRBJ2-3; TRBD2 matches 8 bases. The V segment lost 2 bases and the J segment 6 bases; nucleotides outside the gene matches: 10. Per the germline V gene, CDR1 is LGHNA and CDR2 is YSLEER. This CDR3 region has 16 residues. The CDR3 nucleotides read TGCGCCAGCAGCCAACGGACGGGGGGGCTTATGGATACGCAGTATTTT. The encoded protein is CASSQRTGGLMDTQYF.

This clone appeared once. The gene calls are TRBV6-5 and TRBJ1-6; D uncertain. Looked up from germline, CDR1 is MNHEY and CDR2 is SVGAGI. Trimming took off 5 bases at V and 7 bases at J, with 12 bases between the two ends. CDR3 size: 14 residues. The CDR3 DNA is TGTGCCAGCAGTCCGGGGAGTTTAAATTCACCCCTCCACTTT. It codes for CASSPGSLNSPLHF.

The chain joins TRBV2 to TRBJ2-3, with 10 bases fitting TRBD2. The V segment lost 5 bases and the J segment 10 bases; nucleotides outside the gene matches: 6. CDR1 is SNHLY, CDR2 FYNNEI, per germline. The CDR3 totals 13 residues. For the CDR3, the DNA is TGTGCCAGCAGTAGCGGGGGGGCGACACCGCAGTATTTT. Its translation: CASSSGGATPQYF.

V is TRBV30 and J is TRBJ2-3, with D tentatively TRBD1 (5 bases). There are 16 residues in the CDR3. Trimming stripped 3 bases from V and 1 base from J, with 17 bases between. Germline V gene data show CDR1 as GTSNPN and CDR2 as SVGIG (reference sequence). CDR3: CAWSLGHVEGTDTQYF. The CDR3 nucleotides read TGTGCCTGGAGCCTCGGACACGTAGAGGGCACAGATACGCAGTATTTT.